The entry that follows covers one T cell receptor (beta chain) sequence. What it binds is unknown. Other DNA sequences within the sample encode an identical CDR3. This record comes from a study of shared clonotypes between healthy human individuals. In the study overall: The study drew on a couple of women and a few men aged 18 to 49 as donors. Study-wide results and caveats: The study found lower generation probabilities in non-shared clonotypes than in those shared by all four donors. Generally, estimated richness proved larger in naive subsets than it did in memory subsets.

The naive CD8 population came from CD45RO-negative cells selected for CCR7, without terminally differentiated effector memory CD45RA+ cells. This CDR3 contains 13 residues. Germline V gene data show CDR1 as LNHDA and CDR2 as SQIVND (reference sequence). Deletions cut 6 bases from V and 1 base from J, with 6 bases between. Sequencing was at deep level. This table comes from immunoSEQ multiplex PCR, and its TCRdb copy is limited to in-frame clones, with some not included. The sample shows about 1.9 million clones, around 93% of them seen only once. The clonotype comes from a young man in good health. Some clones in this sample may be carry-over from other donors' samples. This rearrangement joins TRBV19 to TRBJ2-2; D unclear. The source material was naive CD8+ T cells from PBMCs. This CDR3 is CASRVGNTGELFF. CDR3 bases: TGTGCCAGTAGGGTAGGGAACACCGGGGAGCTGTTTTTT.